The T cell receptor (beta chain) described here comes from a study of T cell changes during pregnancy in multiple sclerosis. Per germline, CDR1 WNHNN and CDR2 SYGVQD (reference sequence). The CDR3 runs to 15 residues. Losses at the gene ends were 2 bases for V and 6 bases for J; bases not matched to a gene: 3. Profiled with immunoSEQ multiplex PCR; TCRdb holds only in-frame clones, not every one. The data hold about 66,000 clones, with around nine tenths observed a single time. Material: peripheral blood, obtained in the third trimester of pregnancy. The sequence was obtained from a female donor with multiple sclerosis, enrolled in a pregnancy study. This chain connects TRBV10-1 to TRBJ2-3, with 12 bases fitting TRBD2. CDR3 loop: CASSEGLAGRDTQYF. The CDR3 nucleotides read TGCGCCAGCAGTGAGGGACTAGCGGGGAGGGATACGCAGTATTTT.